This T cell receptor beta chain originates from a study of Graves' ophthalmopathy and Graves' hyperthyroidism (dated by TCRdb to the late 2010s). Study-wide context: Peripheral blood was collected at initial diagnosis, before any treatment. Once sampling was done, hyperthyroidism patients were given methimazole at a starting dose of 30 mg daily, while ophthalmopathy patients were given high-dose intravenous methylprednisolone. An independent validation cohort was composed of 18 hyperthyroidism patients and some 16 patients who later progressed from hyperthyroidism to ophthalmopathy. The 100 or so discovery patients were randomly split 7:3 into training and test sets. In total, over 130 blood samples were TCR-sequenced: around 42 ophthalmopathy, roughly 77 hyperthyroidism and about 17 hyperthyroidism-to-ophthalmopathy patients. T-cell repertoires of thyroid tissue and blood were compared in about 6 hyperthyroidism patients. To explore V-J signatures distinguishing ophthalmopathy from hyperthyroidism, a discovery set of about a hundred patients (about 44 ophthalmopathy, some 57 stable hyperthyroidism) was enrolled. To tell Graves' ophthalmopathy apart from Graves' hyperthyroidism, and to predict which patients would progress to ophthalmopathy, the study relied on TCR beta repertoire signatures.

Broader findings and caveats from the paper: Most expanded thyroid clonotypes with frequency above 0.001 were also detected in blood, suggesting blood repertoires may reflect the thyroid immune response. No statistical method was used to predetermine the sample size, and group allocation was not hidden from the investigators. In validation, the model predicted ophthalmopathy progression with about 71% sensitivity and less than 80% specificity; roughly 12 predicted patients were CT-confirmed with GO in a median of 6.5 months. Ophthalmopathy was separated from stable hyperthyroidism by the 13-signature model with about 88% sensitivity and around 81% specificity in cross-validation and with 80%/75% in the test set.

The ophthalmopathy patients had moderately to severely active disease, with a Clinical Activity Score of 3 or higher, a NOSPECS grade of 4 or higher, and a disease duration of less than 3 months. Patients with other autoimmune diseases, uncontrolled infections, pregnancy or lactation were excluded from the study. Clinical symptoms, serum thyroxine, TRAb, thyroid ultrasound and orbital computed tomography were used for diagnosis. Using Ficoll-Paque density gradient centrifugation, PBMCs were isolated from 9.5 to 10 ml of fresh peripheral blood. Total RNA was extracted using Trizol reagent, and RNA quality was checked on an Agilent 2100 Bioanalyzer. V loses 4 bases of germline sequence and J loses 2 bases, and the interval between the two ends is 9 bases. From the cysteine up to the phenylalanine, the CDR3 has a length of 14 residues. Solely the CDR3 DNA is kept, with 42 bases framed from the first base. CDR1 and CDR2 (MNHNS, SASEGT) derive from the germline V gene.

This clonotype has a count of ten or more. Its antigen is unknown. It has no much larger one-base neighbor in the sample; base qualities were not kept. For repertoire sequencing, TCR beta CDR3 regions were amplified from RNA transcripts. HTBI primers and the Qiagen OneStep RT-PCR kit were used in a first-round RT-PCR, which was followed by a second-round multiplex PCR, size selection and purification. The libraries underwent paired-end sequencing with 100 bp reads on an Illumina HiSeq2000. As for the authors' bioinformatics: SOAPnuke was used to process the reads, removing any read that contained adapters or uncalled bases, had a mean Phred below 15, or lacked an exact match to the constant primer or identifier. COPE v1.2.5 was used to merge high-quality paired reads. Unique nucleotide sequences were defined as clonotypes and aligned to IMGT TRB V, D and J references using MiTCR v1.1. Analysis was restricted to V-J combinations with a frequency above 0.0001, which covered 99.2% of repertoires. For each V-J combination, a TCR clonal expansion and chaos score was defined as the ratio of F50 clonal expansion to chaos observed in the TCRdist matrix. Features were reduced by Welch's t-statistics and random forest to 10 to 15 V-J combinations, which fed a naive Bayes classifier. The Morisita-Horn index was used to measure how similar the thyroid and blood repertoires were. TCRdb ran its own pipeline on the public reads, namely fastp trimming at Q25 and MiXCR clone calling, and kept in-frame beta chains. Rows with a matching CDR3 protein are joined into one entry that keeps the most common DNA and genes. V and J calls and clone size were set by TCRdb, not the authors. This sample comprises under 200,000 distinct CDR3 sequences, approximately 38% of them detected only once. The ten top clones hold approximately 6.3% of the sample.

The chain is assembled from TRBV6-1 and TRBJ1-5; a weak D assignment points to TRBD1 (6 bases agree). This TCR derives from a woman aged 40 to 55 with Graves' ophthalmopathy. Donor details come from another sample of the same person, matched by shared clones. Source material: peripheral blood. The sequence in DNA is TGTGCCAGCAGTGTTGCAGGGGGCAATCAGCCCCAGCATTTT. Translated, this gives CASSVAGGNQPQHF.